Listed below are T cell receptor beta chains from one sample, sequenced in a study of T cell changes during pregnancy in multiple sclerosis. The repertoire was sequenced with immunoSEQ multiplex PCR; TCRdb's copy has only in-frame clones and lacks some. The sample has around 80,000 clones; 92% are singletons. The sample was peripheral blood, taken before pregnancy. Every receptor here comes from a female donor with multiple sclerosis, enrolled in a pregnancy study. Each CDR3 is given with its conserved first and last residue. D genes are given only for firm matches. Some rows mark clone size as missing; the rest say once, few, many or name a class of expanded clone.

clone_size j_call d_call v_call cdr3_nt cdr3_aa
. TRBJ2-7 . TRBV10-3 TGTGCCGTCCACAGGGAAGGCGAGCAGTACTTC CAVHREGEQYF
. TRBJ1-1 TRBD1 TRBV2 TGTGCCAGCAGTTACAGGGGTAACACTGAAGCTTTCTTT CASSYRGNTEAFF
. TRBJ2-1 . TRBV7-6 TGTGCCAGCACCAAGTCCAGGGGAGAACCGCAGTTCTTC CASTKSRGEPQFF
. TRBJ2-7 . TRBV7-8 TGTGCCAGCAGCTTATTCTTTGCCGGTTACGAGCAGTACTTC CASSLFFAGYEQYF
. TRBJ2-1 . TRBV5-6 TGTGCCAGCAGCTTGTGGGGCGGCAATGAGCAGTTCTTC CASSLWGGNEQFF
. TRBJ1-2 . TRBV9 TGTGCCAGCAGCGTGGGGCCAGGGGCCCGTGACTATGGCTACACCTTC CASSVGPGARDYGYTF
. TRBJ2-7 . TRBV6-1 TGTGCCAGCAGTGCCAGCCTGGGCACCTACGAGCAGTACTTC CASSASLGTYEQYF
. TRBJ2-7 TRBD2 TRBV9 TGTGCCAGCAGCTTTGCTAGCGGGAGTTACGAGCAGTACTTC CASSFASGSYEQYF
once TRBJ2-3 TRBD2 TRBV5-4 TGTGCCAGCAGCTCTGCAATGGTGGGAGGGTTCACAGATACGCAGTATTTT CASSSAMVGGFTDTQYF
. TRBJ2-1 TRBD2 TRBV19 TGTGCCAGTAGTATAGTTCTAGCGGGAGGAGAGCAGTTCTTC CASSIVLAGGEQFF
. TRBJ2-1 . TRBV7-9 TGTGCCAGCAGCTCGACAGTTTCCTACAATGAGCAGTTCTTC CASSSTVSYNEQFF
. TRBJ2-1 . TRBV19 TGTGCCAGTAGTATTTCAAGTGTCGGTGAGCAGTTCTTC CASSISSVGEQFF
. TRBJ2-1 TRBD1 TRBV28 TGTGCCAGCAGTACCCGGGACAGGGGCAAGAATGAGCAGTTCTTC CASSTRDRGKNEQFF
. TRBJ1-2 . TRBV5-1 TGCGCCAGCAGCTGGTCGGGGGGCGCGGGGGGCTACACCTTC CASSWSGGAGGYTF
. TRBJ2-1 . TRBV4-3 TGCGCCAGCAGCCACTTAGGGGGGGACAATGAGCAGTTCTTC CASSHLGGDNEQFF
. TRBJ2-7 TRBD1 TRBV29-1 TGCAGCGTTGGACCCCCGGGGACAGGAGCGGTCTACGAGCAGTACTTC CSVGPPGTGAVYEQYF
. TRBJ2-7 . TRBV6-5 TGTGCCAGCAAATTGACAGGTCCTTCCTACGAGCAGTACTTC CASKLTGPSYEQYF
. TRBJ2-3 TRBD2 TRBV9 TGTGCCAGCAGCGTAGGCCCTAGCGGGAGAACAGATACGCAGTATTTT CASSVGPSGRTDTQYF
. TRBJ2-7 TRBD1 TRBV19 TGTGCCAGTAGTACCTTACAGGGGAACGAGCAGTACTTC CASSTLQGNEQYF
. TRBJ2-7 . TRBV7-2 TGTGCCAGCAATGAGGGAAGCTCCTACGAGCAGTACTTC CASNEGSSYEQYF
. TRBJ1-1 . TRBV4-1 TGCGCCAGCAGGGAAATGGACCGAGGGACTGAAGCTTTCTTT CASREMDRGTEAFF
. TRBJ1-3 . TRBV7-7 TGTGCTAGCACCCCGTTTGTTCCTGGAAACACCATATATTTT CASTPFVPGNTIYF
. TRBJ2-7 . TRBV11-2 TGTGCCAGCAGCAGCGAGCGGGTCTCCTACGAGCAGTACTTC CASSSERVSYEQYF
. TRBJ1-1 TRBD1 TRBV2 TGTGCCAGCAGCGATCTAACAGGGGACTACACTGAAGCTTTCTTT CASSDLTGDYTEAFF
few TRBJ1-1 . TRBV28 TGTGCCAGCAGTCGGGGATGGGACACTGAAGCTTTCTTT CASSRGWDTEAFF
few TRBJ2-3 TRBD2 TRBV19 TGTGCCAGTGCTAGCGGGAGTATGACAGATACGCAGTATTTT CASASGSMTDTQYF
. TRBJ2-5 TRBD2 TRBV10-3 TGTGCCAGAGGGGTGGGGACTAGCGGGATCCAAGAGACCCAGTACTTC CARGVGTSGIQETQYF
. TRBJ2-5 . TRBV4-1 TGCGCCAGCAGCCAACACAGGGGAGGAGAGACCCAGTACTTC CASSQHRGGETQYF
. TRBJ1-3 . TRBV4-2 TGTGCCAGCAGCCAAGAAATGGGAGAAGGGCGAGGAAACACCATATATTTT CASSQEMGEGRGNTIYF
. TRBJ1-5 TRBD1 TRBV28 TGTGCCAGCAGTGGGGACAGGATTAGCAATCAGCCCCAGCATTTT CASSGDRISNQPQHF
. TRBJ2-3 . TRBV5-1 TGCGCCAGCAGCGCGCACGCGAGAGGGGGGGTTGGCACAGATACGCAGTATTTT CASSAHARGGVGTDTQYF
. TRBJ2-1 . TRBV5-1 TGCGCCAGCAGCTTCTGGCCTCTGGAGCAGTTCTTC CASSFWPLEQFF
. TRBJ1-2 TRBD1 TRBV6-5 TGTGCCAGCAGTACCCAAGGGGGCAGTTATGGCTACACCTTC CASSTQGGSYGYTF
. TRBJ1-1 . TRBV4-3 TGCGCCAGCAGCCAAGGCGGAGGGTCTGAAGCTTTCTTT CASSQGGGSEAFF
. TRBJ1-2 TRBD1 TRBV9 TGTGCCAGCAGCGAGCTGAACAGGGGGCGAGGCTACACCTTC CASSELNRGRGYTF
. TRBJ1-1 TRBD1 TRBV9 TGTGCCAGCAGCCCCCGAGGGACAGGGGGTCCTCAATACACTGAAGCTTTCTTT CASSPRGTGGPQYTEAFF
. TRBJ2-1 . TRBV5-4 TGTGCCAGCAGCCAACCGGACGGGAATGCGCAGTTCTTC CASSQPDGNAQFF
few TRBJ2-7 TRBD2 TRBV19 TGTGCCAGTAACGGCGGGAGGGCCCTCCACGAGCAGTACTTC CASNGGRALHEQYF
few TRBJ1-2 TRBD1 TRBV30 TGTGCCTGGAGTCGAGGGGGCGGCTATGGCTACACCTTC CAWSRGGGYGYTF
. TRBJ2-7 . TRBV18 TGTGCCAGCTCACCACAGGGGGATTCGGCCTACGAGCAGTACTTC CASSPQGDSAYEQYF
. TRBJ2-1 . TRBV14 TGTGCCAGCAGCCAAGGGCTGCCCTACAATGAGCAGTTCTTC CASSQGLPYNEQFF
once TRBJ2-3 . TRBV28 TGTGCCAGCAGTTTGGGCCGCTCAATAGATACGCAGTATTTT CASSLGRSIDTQYF
. TRBJ2-4 TRBD1 TRBV4-2 TGTGCCAGCAGCCAGTCGGACAGGGGTCTAAACATTCAGTACTTC CASSQSDRGLNIQYF
. TRBJ2-2 TRBD2 TRBV27 TGTGCCAGCAGTTTGCGAGCGGGGGCGAACACCGGGGAGCTGTTTTTT CASSLRAGANTGELFF
. TRBJ1-2 . TRBV29-1 TGCAGCGTTGTCGTACTACTCGACTATGGCTACACCTTC CSVVVLLDYGYTF
. TRBJ2-1 TRBD1 TRBV29-1 TGCAGCGTGCGCACCACTAACAGGGGGCAGAGTGAGCAGTTCTTC CSVRTTNRGQSEQFF
. TRBJ2-2 TRBD2 TRBV13 TGTGCCAGCAGCTTAGAATTTAGTCCCGGGACTAGCGGGAGAGGCGGGGAGCTGTTTTTT CASSLEFSPGTSGRGGELFF
once TRBJ2-7 TRBD1 TRBV5-1 TGCGCCAGCAGCTTGGCCGGGACAGCCTACGAGCAGTACTTC CASSLAGTAYEQYF
. TRBJ2-5 . TRBV9 TGTGCCAGCAGCGTAGGCCCTCTAGCACAAGAGACCCAGTACTTC CASSVGPLAQETQYF